This T cell receptor beta chain was profiled in a study of CD8+ T cells in alopecia areata. Study at large: It was 6 to 18 months of tofacitinib, and then there were 6 months off drug.

Germline CDR1 and CDR2: SGHTA and FQGTGA. Trimming took off 3 bases at V and 4 bases at J, with 7 bases between the two ends. This CDR3 has 13 residues. This clone was seen only a few times. Treatment specified: oral pan-JAK inhibitor, 5-10 mg twice daily. Investigators isolated RNA and reverse transcribed it into cDNA to act as the sequencing template. The protocol was immunoSEQ multiplex PCR, while the TCRdb copy is restricted to in-frame clones and leaves out a portion. The sample includes a few hundred thousand clones, around two fifths of them seen just once. The chain uses TRBV7-3 and TRBJ2-1; the D is unclear. This TCR was sampled from a human donor with alopecia areata. Source: CD4+ T cells sorted from blood, taken at approximately week 30, from a patient treated with tofacitinib. The CDR3 region is CASSFGRYNEQFF. In nucleotides, the CDR3 is TGTGCCAGCAGCTTTGGTAGATACAATGAGCAGTTCTTC.